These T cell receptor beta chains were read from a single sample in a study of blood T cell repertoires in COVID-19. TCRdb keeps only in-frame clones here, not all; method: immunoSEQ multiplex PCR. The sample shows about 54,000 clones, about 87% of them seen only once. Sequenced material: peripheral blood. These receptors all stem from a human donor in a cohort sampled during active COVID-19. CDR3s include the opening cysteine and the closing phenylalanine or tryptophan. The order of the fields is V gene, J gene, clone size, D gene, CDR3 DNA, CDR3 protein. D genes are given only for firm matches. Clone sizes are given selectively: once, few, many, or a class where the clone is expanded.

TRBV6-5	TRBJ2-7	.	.	TGTGCCAGCAGTTACTCGAGGAAAAGGAGCTCCTACGAGCAGTACTTC	CASSYSRKRSSYEQYF
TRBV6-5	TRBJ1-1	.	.	TGTGCCAGCAGTTACGCAGGGCTCAACACTGAAGCTTTCTTT	CASSYAGLNTEAFF
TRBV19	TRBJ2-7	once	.	TGTGCCAGTAGTATCGGCGGGGTCTACGAGCAGTACTTC	CASSIGGVYEQYF
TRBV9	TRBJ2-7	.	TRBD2	TGTGCCAGCAGCCTAGCGGGAGGCCCCTACGAGCAGTACTTC	CASSLAGGPYEQYF
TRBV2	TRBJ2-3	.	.	TGTGCCAGCAGTGAACAGGGGTCTGGGACAGATACGCAGTATTTT	CASSEQGSGTDTQYF
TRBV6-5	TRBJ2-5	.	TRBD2	TGTGCCAGCAGTTATGGGAGGGCGGGGGAGACCCAGTACTTC	CASSYGRAGETQYF
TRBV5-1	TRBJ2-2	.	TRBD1	TGCGCCTGCCACAGGGGGGACACCGGGGAGCTGTTTTTT	CACHRGDTGELFF
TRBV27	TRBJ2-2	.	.	TGTGCCAGCAGTTTATCCGACGGGATGAACACCGGGGAGCTGTTTTTT	CASSLSDGMNTGELFF
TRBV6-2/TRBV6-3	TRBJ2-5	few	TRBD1	TGTGCCAGCAGTTACTTATGCCAGGACAGGGGATGCGAGACCCAGTACTTC	CASSYLCQDRGCETQYF
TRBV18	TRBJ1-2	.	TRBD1	TGTGCCAGCTCACCAGAAACAGGGGGCGCGTACGGTAACTATGGCTACACCTTC	CASSPETGGAYGNYGYTF
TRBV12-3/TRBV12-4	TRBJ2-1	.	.	TGTGCCAGCAGGCTAACAGGGAACAATGAGCAGTTCTTC	CASRLTGNNEQFF
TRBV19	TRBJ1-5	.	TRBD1	TGTGCCAGTACCGGACAGGGGGCGAATCAGCCCCAGCATTTT	CASTGQGANQPQHF
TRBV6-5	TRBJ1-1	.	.	TGTGCCAGCTCCCGTGGTTTGGGGCCTAACACTGAAGCTTTCTTT	CASSRGLGPNTEAFF
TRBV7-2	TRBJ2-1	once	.	TGTGCCAGCAGCTTACTGCAGGGCGTCAATGAGCAGTTCTTC	CASSLLQGVNEQFF
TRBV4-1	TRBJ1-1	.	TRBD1	TGCGCCAGCAGCCAAGTACAGGGGGCCGGTATGATCACTGAAGCTTTCTTT	CASSQVQGAGMITEAFF
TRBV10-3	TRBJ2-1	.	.	TGTGCCATCTCGAGGGGGGGGGACTCCTACAATGAGCAGTTCTTC	CAISRGGDSYNEQFF
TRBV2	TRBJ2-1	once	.	TGTGCCAGCAGCCGACAGGAACCTTACAATGAGCAGTTCTTC	CASSRQEPYNEQFF